The 24 T cell receptor beta chains given below trace back to one sample, sequenced in a study of blood T cell repertoires in COVID-19. Data came from immunoSEQ multiplex PCR; TCRdb stores just in-frame clones and leaves some out. Counted here are roughly 180,000 clones, about four fifths occurring once; the ten biggest clones make up 8.1%. The source material was peripheral blood. Receptors were obtained from a woman aged 55-69 years with COVID-19, enrolled during active disease.

This sequence joins TRBV29-1 and TRBJ2-7, with 14 bases that match TRBD2. CDR3 size: 14 residues. Germline values: CDR1 SQVTM, CDR2 ANQGSEA. Trimming at V came to 7 bases and at J to 3 bases, leaving 5 bases not matched to a gene. This CDR3 reads CSAGGLAGGYEQYF. CDR3 bases: TGCAGCGCCGGAGGACTAGCGGGAGGCTACGAGCAGTACTTC.

J is TRBJ1-6 and V is TRBV19, with D hard to call. From germline, CDR1 is LNHDA and CDR2 SQIVND (reference sequence). The CDR3 length is 15 residues. V lost 3 bases to trimming and J lost 6 bases, with 12 bases between them. The CDR3 sequence is CASSIGPNPNSPLHF. CDR3 in DNA: TGTGCCAGTAGTATTGGCCCGAACCCTAATTCACCCCTCCACTTT.

Comment on this clone: The same CDR3 also results from other DNA sequences found in this sample. This chain uses TRBV28 with TRBJ1-2; D is unresolved. CDR1 is MDHEN and CDR2 is SYDVKM in the germline V gene. This CDR3 has 12 amino acids. V was trimmed by 3 bases and J by 6 bases, leaving 8 bases between them. The CDR3 region is CASSFRGNGYTF. The DNA for the CDR3 is TGTGCCAGCAGTTTTCGAGGGAATGGCTACACCTTC.

This clone was seen more than once but under ten times. This chain links TRBV27 with TRBJ1-3; D uncertain. Per the germline V gene, CDR1 is MNHEY and CDR2 is SMNVEV (reference sequence). V was shortened by 2 bases and J by 1 base, with 3 bases between the two germline ends. This CDR3 has 13 amino acids. CDR3 amino acids: CASSLRSGNTIYF. Written as DNA, the CDR3 is TGTGCCAGCAGTTTACGTTCTGGAAACACCATATATTTT.

The genes are TRBV11-2 and TRBJ2-7, with no clear D. In germline, CDR1 is SGHAT, CDR2 FQNNGV. Trimming took 0 bases from V and 0 from J, leaving 9 bases between them. The CDR3 length is 15 residues. CDR3 in DNA: TGTGCCAGCAGCTTAGATCCGATCAGCTCCTACGAGCAGTACTTC. Its protein product is CASSLDPISSYEQYF.

This chain links TRBV5-1 with TRBJ2-5, with 9 bases aligning to TRBD2. In germline, CDR1 is SGHRS, CDR2 YFSETQ. V gave up 0 bases and J gave up 4 bases; unmatched junction bases: 7. The CDR3 length is 16 residues. CDR3 DNA: TGCGCCAGCAGCTTGGCCCCGGGACTAGCAGGAGAGACCCAGTACTTC. It translates to CASSLAPGLAGETQYF. Full variable domain (rest looked up from reference TRBV5-1 and TRBJ2-5): KAGVTQTPRYLIKTRGQQVTLSCSPISGHRSVSWYQQTPGQGLQFLFEYFSETQRNKGNFPGRFSGRQFSNSRSEMNVSTLELGDSALYLCASSLAPGLAGETQYFGPGTRLLVL.

This clone was seen many times. This rearrangement joins TRBV7-2 to TRBJ2-2; possibly TRBD2 for D (5 bases). Trimming removed 3 bases from V and 7 bases from J, with 12 bases in between. CDR3 length: 14 amino acids. Germline assignment: CDR1 SGHTA and CDR2 FQGNSA. The CDR3 loop reads CASSLDSTFGELFF. DNA for the CDR3: TGTGCCAGCAGCTTGGACTCAACTTTCGGGGAGCTGTTTTTT.

This clone was counted once. This chain joins TRBV6-5 and TRBJ1-1; unclear D gene. V dropped 7 bases and J dropped 5 bases, with 17 bases sitting between them. CDR3 length equals 14 residues. The V gene's germline CDR1 is MNHEY and CDR2 SVGAGI. The CDR3 DNA sequence: TGTGCCAGCATCCGGAGTCCCTCTGGAACTGAAGCTTTCTTT. Residues: CASIRSPSGTEAFF.

This clone came up once. The rearrangement links TRBV11-3 to TRBJ2-3; 9 bases map to TRBD2. The junction had 2 bases not matched to a gene; V was cut back by 1 base and J by 3 bases. CDR3 length: 15 amino acids. Germline V lookup: CDR1 SGHNT, CDR2 YENEEA. CDR3 in amino acids: CASSLGGRATDTQYF. CDR3 DNA: TGTGCCAGCAGCTTAGGCGGGAGGGCAACAGATACGCAGTATTTT. Combining the CDR3 with reference TRBV11-3 and TRBJ2-3 gives the whole variable domain EAGVVQSPRYKIIEKKQPVAFWCNPISGHNTLYWYLQNLGQGPELLIRYENEEAVDDSQLPKDRFSAERLKGVDSTLKIQPAELGDSAVYLCASSLGGRATDTQYFGPGTRLTVL.

This chain uses TRBV4-2 with TRBJ1-3, with unresolved D. Trimming cost V 5 bases and J 0 bases, with 8 bases left between them. The germline gives CDR1 LGHNA, CDR2 YNFKEQ. The CDR3 totals 14 residues. The CDR3 nucleotides are TGTGCCAGCAGCGCGGGTTTCTCTGGAAACACCATATATTTT. As protein: CASSAGFSGNTIYF.

The chain employs TRBV5-4 and TRBJ2-5; TRBD2 agrees at 7 bases. This CDR3 comprises 16 residues. Germline CDR1 reads SGHNT; CDR2 reads YYREEE (reference sequence). Trimming at V came to 0 bases and at J to 4 bases, leaving 9 bases not matched to a gene. The CDR3 protein is CASSLGWRGRGETQYF. CDR3 nucleotide sequence: TGTGCCAGCAGCTTGGGGTGGCGGGGGAGAGGAGAGACCCAGTACTTC.

The V and J genes are TRBV28 and TRBJ1-1; tentatively, D is TRBD1 (5 bases). The V gene lost 6 bases and the J gene lost 3 bases, with 17 bases spanning the gap. The germline CDR1 and CDR2 sequences are MDHEN and SYDVKM. CDR3 length: 15 residues. The CDR3 here is CASSPYQQGYTEAFF. CDR3 nucleotides: TGTGCCAGCAGCCCGTATCAGCAGGGTTACACTGAAGCTTTCTTT.

This clone has a single count. The rearrangement uses TRBV27 and TRBJ2-3; D ambiguous. Deletions cut 3 bases from V and 2 bases from J, with 9 bases between. CDR3 length: 14 residues. Per germline, CDR1 MNHEY and CDR2 SMNVEV (reference sequence). CDR3 bases: TGTGCCAGCAGTTTCACCAGATCCACAGATACGCAGTATTTT. Its translation: CASSFTRSTDTQYF.

The chain links TRBV6-5 to TRBJ2-1; 9 nucleotides match TRBD2. The V segment lost 6 bases and the J segment 0 bases; nucleotides outside the gene matches: 3. This CDR3 has 15 residues. Germline assignment: CDR1 MNHEY and CDR2 SVGAGI. CDR3 coding DNA: TGTGCCAGCAGATTTAGCGGGAGCTCCTACAATGAGCAGTTCTTC. Translation: CASRFSGSSYNEQFF.

The genes are TRBV6-1 and TRBJ1-6, with a weak D call TRBD1 (6 bases). Trimming took 2 bases from V and 10 from J, leaving 15 bases between them. CDR3 length equals 15 residues. The germline CDR1 and CDR2 sequences are MNHNS and SASEGT. The CDR3 DNA follows: TGTGCCAGCAGTGAACCCTCCACAGGGTGGTCACCCCTCCACTTT. It specifies CASSEPSTGWSPLHF.

This sequence joins TRBV10-3 and TRBJ2-7, with D perhaps TRBD2 (6 bases). Trimming took 0 bases from V and 4 from J, leaving 10 bases between them. The CDR3 loop spans 14 amino acids. The germline V gene encodes CDR1 ENHRY and CDR2 SYGVKD. The CDR3 loop is CAISESAGRYEQYF. The CDR3 DNA reads TGTGCCATCAGTGAGTCGGCAGGGAGGTACGAGCAGTACTTC.

The chain links TRBV7-9 to TRBJ2-3; D unclear. The germline gives CDR1 SEHNR, CDR2 FQNEAQ (reference sequence). Trimming left V 1 base short and J 2 bases short, with 7 bases between. CDR3 length equals 14 residues. In DNA form, the CDR3 reads TGTGCCAGCAGCTTAGGCGAATACACAGATACGCAGTATTTT. This sequence encodes CASSLGEYTDTQYF.

The chain carries TRBV7-6 and TRBJ1-2; 7 bases line up with TRBD1. Trimming removed 0 bases from V and 3 bases from J; junction bases left unmatched: 4. CDR3 size: 15 residues. Per the germline V gene, CDR1 is SGHVS and CDR2 is FNYEAQ. The CDR3: CASSLARGLDYGYTF. Here the CDR3 DNA reads TGTGCCAGCAGCTTAGCGAGGGGGCTGGACTATGGCTACACCTTC.

This clone was seen once. This chain connects TRBV4-3 to TRBJ2-7; TRBD2 matches at 11 bases. Per germline, CDR1 LGHNA and CDR2 YSLEER. CDR3 length equals 16 residues. Losses at the gene ends were 0 bases for V and 1 base for J; bases not matched to a gene: 2. The CDR3 region has the DNA TGCGCCAGCAGCCAAGAACTAGCGGGAGTTTCCTACGAGCAGTACTTC. Its protein product is CASSQELAGVSYEQYF.

V usage is TRBV9 and J usage is TRBJ2-2, with D unresolved. Trimming removed 3 bases from V and 1 base from J, with 7 bases in between. CDR1 is SGDLS and CDR2 is YYNGEE in the germline V gene. The CDR3 length is 14 residues. The CDR3 region is CASSGRENTGELFF. In DNA form, the CDR3 reads TGTGCCAGCAGCGGGAGAGAGAACACCGGGGAGCTGTTTTTT.

This chain joins TRBV5-1 and TRBJ1-1, with D possibly matching TRBD1 (6 bases). From germline, CDR1 is SGHRS and CDR2 YFSETQ. The germline V and J ends were trimmed by 6 bases and 5 bases, with 17 bases remaining between them. The CDR3 extends over 14 amino acids. The CDR3 coding sequence is TGCGCCAGCACCGGCGGGGGGGCCTGGACTGAAGCTTTCTTT. As protein: CASTGGGAWTEAFF.

This rearrangement joins TRBV10-2 to TRBJ2-5, with 7 bases lining up with TRBD1. CDR3 size: 13 residues. CDR1 is WSHSY, CDR2 SAAADI, per germline. V shed 6 bases, J shed 2 bases, and the junction held 3 bases outside the gene matches. The DNA of the CDR3 is TGCGCCAGCAGCCCGGGACAGCAAGAGACCCAGTACTTC. Its protein product is CASSPGQQETQYF.

This clone occurred once. The chain couples TRBV19 to TRBJ2-1; 9 bases are a match to TRBD1. This CDR3 contains 14 residues. Unmatched junction bases numbered 7, after V lost 6 bases and J lost 7 bases. Germline CDR1 LNHDA, CDR2 SQIVND (reference sequence). The CDR3 DNA reads TGTGCCAGTAGAGACAGGGGGGCCTCGAATGAGCAGTTCTTC. As protein: CASRDRGASNEQFF.

The V and J genes are TRBV30 and TRBJ1-6; D gene uncertain. This CDR3 comprises 10 residues. V shed 4 bases and J shed 14 bases, with 9 bases lying between them. CDR1 GTSNPN and CDR2 SVGIG come from the germline V gene (reference sequence). In nucleotides, the CDR3 is TGTGCCTGGATGGGAGGAACCCTCCACTTT. Translating it yields CAWMGGTLHF.